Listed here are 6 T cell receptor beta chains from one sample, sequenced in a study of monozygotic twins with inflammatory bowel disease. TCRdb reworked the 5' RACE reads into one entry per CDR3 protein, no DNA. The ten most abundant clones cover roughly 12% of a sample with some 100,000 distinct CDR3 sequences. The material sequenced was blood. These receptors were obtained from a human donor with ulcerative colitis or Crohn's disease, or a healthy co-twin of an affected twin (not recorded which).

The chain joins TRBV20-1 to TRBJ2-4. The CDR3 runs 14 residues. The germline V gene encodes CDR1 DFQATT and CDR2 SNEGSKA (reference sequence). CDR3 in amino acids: CSASLTESFNIQYF.

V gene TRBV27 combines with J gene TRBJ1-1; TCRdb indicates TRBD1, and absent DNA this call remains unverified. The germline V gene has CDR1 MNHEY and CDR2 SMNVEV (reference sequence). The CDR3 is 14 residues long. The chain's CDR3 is CASSSIPGSTEAFF.

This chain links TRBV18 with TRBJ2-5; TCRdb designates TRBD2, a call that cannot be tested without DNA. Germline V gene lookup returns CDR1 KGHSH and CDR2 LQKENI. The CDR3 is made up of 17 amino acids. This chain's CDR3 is CASSPTSSGSYQETQYF.

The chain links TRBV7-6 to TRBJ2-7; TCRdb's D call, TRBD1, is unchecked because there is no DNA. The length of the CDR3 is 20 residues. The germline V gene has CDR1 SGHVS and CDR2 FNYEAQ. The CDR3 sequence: CASSLRSGTEQRGYTYEQYF.

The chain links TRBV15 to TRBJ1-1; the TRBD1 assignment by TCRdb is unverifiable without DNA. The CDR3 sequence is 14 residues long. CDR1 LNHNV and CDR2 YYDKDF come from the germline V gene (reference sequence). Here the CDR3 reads CATSSDGADAEAFF.

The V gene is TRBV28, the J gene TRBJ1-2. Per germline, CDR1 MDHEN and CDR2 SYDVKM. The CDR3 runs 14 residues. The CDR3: CASRPPTVNYGYTF.